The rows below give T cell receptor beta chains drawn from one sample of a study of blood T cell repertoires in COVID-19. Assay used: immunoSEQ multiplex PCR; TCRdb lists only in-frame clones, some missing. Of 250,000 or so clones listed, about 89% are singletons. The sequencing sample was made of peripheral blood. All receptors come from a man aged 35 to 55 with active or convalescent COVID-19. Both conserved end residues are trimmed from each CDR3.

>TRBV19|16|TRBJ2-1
ASSRETGANLRYNEQF
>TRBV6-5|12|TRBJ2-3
ASSSEPGLGTQY
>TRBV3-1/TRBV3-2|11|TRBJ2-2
ASSQAYTGELF
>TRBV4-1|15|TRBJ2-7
ASSQEGAAPPSYEQY
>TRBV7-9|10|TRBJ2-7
ASSWDRYEQY
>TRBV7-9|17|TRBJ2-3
ASSPYKDPGLAGLDTQY
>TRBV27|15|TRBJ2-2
ATLGTGRIANTGELF
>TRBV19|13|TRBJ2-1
ASRGDRAPYNEQF
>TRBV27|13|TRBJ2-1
ASSTGTSGYNEQF
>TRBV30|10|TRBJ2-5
AWSGVQETQY
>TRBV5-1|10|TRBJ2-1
ASSFEYNEQF
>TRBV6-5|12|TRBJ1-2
VSHAIGGNYGYT
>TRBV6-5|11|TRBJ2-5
AWGLAGIETQY
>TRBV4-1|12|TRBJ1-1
ASSQGVPNTEAF
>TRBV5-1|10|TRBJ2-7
ASSPSSYEQY
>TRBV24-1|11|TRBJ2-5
ATSAGVPQTQY
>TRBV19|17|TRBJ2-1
ASSRGLAGAVGSYNEQF
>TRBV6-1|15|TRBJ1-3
ASSEAGTGVTGNTIY
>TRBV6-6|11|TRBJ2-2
ASAAPNTGELF
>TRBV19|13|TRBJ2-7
ASSLSGTEAYEQY
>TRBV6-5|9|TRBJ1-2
ASRDWNGYT
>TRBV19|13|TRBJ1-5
ASSIDRNGNQPQH
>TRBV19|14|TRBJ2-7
ASSMRDVGSIYEQY
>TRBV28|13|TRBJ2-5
ASSLPPGLWETQY